Listed below are T cell receptor beta chains from one sample, sequenced in a study of T cell responses to AZD1222 COVID-19 vaccine. Method: immunoSEQ multiplex PCR; TCRdb's copy keeps in-frame clones and lacks some. The sample consists of over 100,000 clones, approximately 90% of them appearing once. Source: peripheral blood, taken on day 0 of AZD1222 vaccination. These receptor sequences come from an adult in good health. Both conserved end residues are part of each CDR3. The D gene is left open where the match is weak. Only part of the rows carry a size: once, few, many, or a class if the clone is expanded.

TRBV10-3	-	TRBJ2-2	TRBD1	TGTGCCATTCAGGCCGGGACAGGCGACCCCGGGGAGCTGTTTTTT	CAIQAGTGDPGELFF
TRBV3-1/TRBV3-2	-	TRBJ1-1	TRBD1	TGTGCCAGCAGCCAAGACAGGGGGGGTCGGGCTTTCTTT	CASSQDRGGRAFF
TRBV9	-	TRBJ1-2	-	TGTGCCAGCAGCGCCTCTCTTCCGTATGGCTACACCTTC	CASSASLPYGYTF
TRBV6-2/TRBV6-3	-	TRBJ1-2	-	TGTGCCAGCAGCCAACCCCAGGATCCCGGCTACACCTTC	CASSQPQDPGYTF
TRBV7-2	-	TRBJ1-4	TRBD1	TGTGCCAGCAGCTTAAAGGGCACAGGGGTTGAAAAACTGTTTTTT	CASSLKGTGVEKLFF
TRBV7-2	-	TRBJ1-4	-	TGTGCCAGCAGCTTAGTCAGTTCTAATGAAAAACTGTTTTTT	CASSLVSSNEKLFF
TRBV3-1/TRBV3-2	-	TRBJ2-1	-	TGTGCCAGCAGCCAAGGGGCGCAGGGGCAGTTCTTC	CASSQGAQGQFF
TRBV24-1	-	TRBJ1-2	-	TGTGCCACCAGTGGGGGGGGAAACTATGGCTACACCTTC	CATSGGGNYGYTF
TRBV28	-	TRBJ2-7	-	TGTGCCAGCAGTGCCCTCCCAATTCAGGTAACCTACGAGCAGTACTTC	CASSALPIQVTYEQYF
TRBV5-5	-	TRBJ1-1	-	TGTGCCAGCAGCCTGCCAACACGGATTGAAGCTTTCTTT	CASSLPTRIEAFF
TRBV24-1	-	TRBJ2-2	-	TGTGCCACCAGTACCACGCGGGGATCTGGGACCGGGGAGCTGTTTTTT	CATSTTRGSGTGELFF
TRBV6-5	-	TRBJ1-4	-	TGTGCCAGCACCTCGGGACGGGTAACTAATGAAAAACTGTTTTTT	CASTSGRVTNEKLFF
TRBV7-2	-	TRBJ1-4	-	TGTGCCAGCAGCCCACAAGGTGAAAAACTGTTTTTT	CASSPQGEKLFF
TRBV19	-	TRBJ1-5	TRBD1	TGTGCCAGTAGTACACCGGTCGGACAGGGCAATCAGCCCCAGCATTTT	CASSTPVGQGNQPQHF
TRBV7-9	-	TRBJ1-5	-	TGTGCCAGCAGCTCCAGGGACGCCGGGGTTCAGCCCCAGCATTTT	CASSSRDAGVQPQHF
TRBV2	-	TRBJ1-2	-	TGTGCCAGCAGTGGCTGGGACGGGGGGCAAGGAGGCTACACCTTC	CASSGWDGGQGGYTF
TRBV10-1	-	TRBJ2-5	TRBD2	TGCGCCAGTTGGAGCGGGGGGGCCGGCGAGACCCAGTACTTC	CASWSGGAGETQYF
TRBV18	-	TRBJ2-7	-	TGTGCCAGCTCAAGTGGGAACCGGGGGTCGGGGGCAGAGCAGTACTTC	CASSSGNRGSGAEQYF
TRBV9	-	TRBJ1-6	-	TGTGCCAGCAGCGTAACGGCACAAGGGCTTTCACCCCTCCACTTT	CASSVTAQGLSPLHF
TRBV6-2/TRBV6-3	-	TRBJ1-5	-	TGTGCCAGCAGCCGGGACACTGATCAGCCCCAGCATTTT	CASSRDTDQPQHF
TRBV6-2/TRBV6-3	-	TRBJ1-6	TRBD1	TGTGCCAGCAGTCATCTTCCGGGACAGAGGAATAATTCACCCCTCCACTTT	CASSHLPGQRNNSPLHF
TRBV4-3	-	TRBJ1-6	-	TGCGCCAGCAGCCAAGAAGCTAGTGGCTCCTATAATTCACCCCTCCACTTT	CASSQEASGSYNSPLHF
TRBV5-1	-	TRBJ1-1	TRBD1	TGCGCCAGCAGCTGGGGGCCAGACAGGGTCGCTGAAGCTTTCTTT	CASSWGPDRVAEAFF
TRBV5-1	-	TRBJ1-3	-	TGCGCCAGCAGCTTGAAAGCCTCTGGAAACACCATATATTTT	CASSLKASGNTIYF
TRBV7-2	-	TRBJ1-2	-	TGTGCCAGCAGCTTGGGGCGGGGAAACTATGGCTACACCTTC	CASSLGRGNYGYTF
TRBV28	few	TRBJ1-4	-	TGTGCCAGCAGGGGTTGGAGAGGTGAAAAACTGTTTTTT	CASRGWRGEKLFF
TRBV2	-	TRBJ2-7	TRBD1	TGTGCCAGCCGCCCTACAGGGGGATTCAACGAGCAGTACTTC	CASRPTGGFNEQYF
TRBV18	-	TRBJ2-7	-	TGTGCCAGCTCACCACCGGAAAAACAGGGAAACGAGCAGTACTTC	CASSPPEKQGNEQYF
TRBV27	-	TRBJ1-2	TRBD1	TGTGCCAGCAGCCCCGGGACAGTATATGGCTACACCTTC	CASSPGTVYGYTF
TRBV7-9	-	TRBJ2-5	TRBD2	TGTGCCAGCAGCTTGCTAGCGGGGAGCTCTCCCCAAGAGACCCAGTACTTC	CASSLLAGSSPQETQYF
TRBV19	-	TRBJ1-2	-	TGTGCCACCGCTTCCCTGACAGCTAACTATGGCTACACCTTC	CATASLTANYGYTF
TRBV5-4	-	TRBJ2-3	-	TGTGCCAGCAGCTTGGAGGCGGCCCCCACAGATACGCAGTATTTT	CASSLEAAPTDTQYF
TRBV5-4	-	TRBJ1-5	-	TGTGCCAGCAGCTTGTCTGGATCGGCAGGGAATCAGCCCCAGCATTTT	CASSLSGSAGNQPQHF
TRBV30	few	TRBJ1-4	-	TGTGCCTGGACGAGGACAAGAATGGGTGAAAAACTGTTTTTT	CAWTRTRMGEKLFF
TRBV7-2	-	TRBJ2-5	TRBD2	TGTGCCAGCAGCCCTCGACTAGCGGCGACTCAAGAGACCCAGTACTTC	CASSPRLAATQETQYF
TRBV3-1/TRBV3-2	-	TRBJ1-5	-	TGTGCCAGCAGCCAAGATCGAGGTGGGTATAAGGGCAATCAGCCCCAGCATTTT	CASSQDRGGYKGNQPQHF
TRBV2	-	TRBJ1-4	TRBD1	TGTGCCAGCAGGGCAGGGGGCAATGAAAAACTGTTTTTT	CASRAGGNEKLFF
TRBV30	-	TRBJ2-4	-	TGTGCCTGGAGTGCGACGGGCTCGGTAGCCAAAAACATTCAGTACTTC	CAWSATGSVAKNIQYF
TRBV19	few	TRBJ2-2	TRBD1	TGTGCCAGTAGTATTGCAGGGGGCTTGTCCGGGGAGCTGTTTTTT	CASSIAGGLSGELFF
TRBV6-5	-	TRBJ2-3	-	TGTGCCAGCAGCTTCACTAGAATGGCAGATACGCAGTATTTT	CASSFTRMADTQYF
TRBV19	-	TRBJ2-1	TRBD2	TGTGCCAGTAGGGGGGAGACTAGCAGCCCCAATGAGCAGTTCTTC	CASRGETSSPNEQFF
TRBV9	-	TRBJ1-3	-	TGTGCCAGCAGCCCAGGAGGAGGGATGAGCTCTGGAAACACCATATATTTT	CASSPGGGMSSGNTIYF
TRBV7-9	-	TRBJ1-3	-	TGTGCCAGCAGCTTATACTCTGGAAACACCATATATTTT	CASSLYSGNTIYF
TRBV7-2	-	TRBJ2-2	TRBD1	TGTGCCAGCAGCTTAGACAGGGGGCCCGGGGAGCTGTTTTTT	CASSLDRGPGELFF
TRBV28	-	TRBJ1-6	-	TGTGCCAGCGGGTGGGGGGGACCCCTCCACTTT	CASGWGGPLHF